The 26 T cell receptor beta chains below all came from one sample that was sequenced in a study of T-cell memory formation after mild COVID-19. TCRdb recomputed calls from the 5' RACE reads with MiXCR, one row per CDR3 protein. This table holds 300,000 to 400,000 distinct CDR3 sequences, 15% found once. Sequenced input: PBMCs or a T cell subset sorted from them (not recorded which). The receptors come from a man younger than 35 who had mild COVID-19 (a few samples of this study predate the infection). Cell type and time point are not known.

J is TRBJ2-2 and V is TRBV28; no clear D gene. V was shortened by 5 bases and J by 4 bases, with 17 bases between the two germline ends. There are 16 residues in the CDR3. Germline loops: CDR1 MDHEN, CDR2 SYDVKM. For the CDR3, the DNA is TGTGCCAGCAGTAAATACCGGGCCCCGGGCACCGGGGAGCTGTTTTTT. This translates into CASSKYRAPGTGELFF.

The rearrangement uses TRBV5-8 and TRBJ1-2, with D unclear. This CDR3 is 15 amino acids long. Germline values: CDR1 SGHTS, CDR2 YDEGEE. Deletions cut 2 bases from V and 0 bases from J, with 11 bases between. CDR3 sequence (DNA): TGTGCCAGCAGCTTTGGCAGCCTGACTAACTATGGCTACACCTTC. Protein product: CASSFGSLTNYGYTF.

V usage is TRBV7-2 and J usage is TRBJ2-1; D gene unclear. CDR3 size: 15 residues. CDR1 is SGHTA, CDR2 FQGNSA, per germline. Trimming pared 6 bases from V and 8 bases from J, leaving 20 bases between. Here the CDR3 reads CASRRRLPGTDEQFF. The CDR3 DNA is TGTGCCAGCAGACGCCGACTCCCTGGTACGGATGAGCAGTTCTTC.

Only a few counts were recorded for this clonotype. This chain links TRBV20-1 with TRBJ2-7; 7 bases map to TRBD1. After removal of 6 bases from V and 3 bases from J, the junction contained 5 bases not matched to a gene. Germline lookup yields CDR1 DFQATT and CDR2 SNEGSKA (reference sequence). This CDR3 has 12 amino acids. The CDR3 loop reads CSAWDSGYEQYF. CDR3 DNA: TGCAGTGCCTGGGACAGCGGCTACGAGCAGTACTTC.

This clonotype was detected a few times. The V call is TRBV7-2, the J call TRBJ1-2, with 8 bases that match TRBD1. The CDR3 has 13 residues. J gave up 8 bases and V 1 base, and 3 bases lay outside the gene matches. Germline lookup yields CDR1 SGHTA and CDR2 FQGNSA. The CDR3 loop is CASSLDRGDGYTF. The DNA for the CDR3 is TGTGCCAGCAGCTTAGACAGGGGGGACGGCTACACCTTC.

This sequence joins TRBV15 and TRBJ1-5; D uncertain. CDR3 length: 14 residues. From germline, CDR1 is LNHNV and CDR2 YYDKDF (reference sequence). Trimming took 4 bases from V and 0 from J, leaving 7 bases between them. This CDR3 reads CATSKYGSNQPQHF. The CDR3 DNA sequence: TGTGCCACCAGCAAATACGGTAGCAATCAGCCCCAGCATTTT. Complete variable domain (other parts from reference TRBV15 and TRBJ1-5): DAMVIQNPRYQVTQFGKPVTLSCSQTLNHNVMYWYQQKSSQAPKLLFHYYDKDFNNEADTPDNFQSRRPNTSFCFLDIRSPGLGDTAMYLCATSKYGSNQPQHFGDGTRLSIL.

DNA of the CDR3: TGCAGTGCGCGGACAGGCTTAAGCTCCTACGAGCAGTACGTC. It codes for CSARTGLSSYEQYV. V and J are TRBV20-1 and TRBJ2-7; 7 positions match TRBD1. The CDR3 is made up of 14 amino acids. Germline CDR1 reads DFQATT; CDR2 reads SNEGSKA (reference sequence). J was trimmed by 0 bases and V by 6 bases; bases with no gene match: 8.

This clonotype came up a few times. The gene calls are TRBV6-2 or TRBV6-3 and TRBJ1-1, with 8 bases matching TRBD1. This CDR3 is 14 amino acids long. The J segment lost 5 bases and the V segment lost 5 bases, leaving 7 bases of the junction unmatched. Germline V CDR1 and CDR2: MNHEY, SVGEGT. CDR3 nucleotide sequence: TGTGCCAGCAGTCTACCGCGACAGGGGACTGAAGCTTTCTTT. This codes for CASSLPRQGTEAFF.

This clonotype was seen only a few times. V gene TRBV20-1 combines with J gene TRBJ2-3; maybe TRBD1 (5 bases). The CDR3 is made up of 14 amino acids. Trimming pared 8 bases from V and 0 bases from J, leaving 15 bases between. Looked up from germline, CDR1 is DFQATT and CDR2 is SNEGSKA (reference sequence). CDR3 sequence (DNA): TGCAGTACGATTGGGGCCTTTAGCACAGATACGCAGTATTTT. It yields the protein CSTIGAFSTDTQYF.

The chain couples TRBV20-1 to TRBJ1-2; D is undetermined. Deletions cut 5 bases from V and 4 bases from J, with 11 bases between. CDR3 length: 12 amino acids. Germline lookup yields CDR1 DFQATT and CDR2 SNEGSKA (reference sequence). For the CDR3, the DNA is TGCAGTGCTGAGACGGAGTTCTATGGCTACACCTTC. It translates to CSAETEFYGYTF.

This clonotype was found a few times. CDR3 nucleotide sequence: TGTGCCAGCAGCTTAGGTCCGCTAGCGGGGATCCAAGAGACCCAGTACTTC. It codes for CASSLGPLAGIQETQYF. This chain connects TRBV7-6 to TRBJ2-5, with 9 nucleotides matching TRBD2. This CDR3 comprises 17 residues. Germline V lookup: CDR1 SGHVS, CDR2 FNYEAQ. Trimming removed 1 base from V and 1 base from J; junction bases left unmatched: 7.

This clonotype was found a few times. The chain links TRBV4-1 to TRBJ2-1, with D perhaps matching TRBD2 (6 bases). Germline values: CDR1 MGHRA, CDR2 YSYEKL. Trimming shortened V by 9 bases and J by 3 bases, and 18 bases separated the two germline ends. The CDR3 is 15 residues long. The CDR3 loop reads CASSRRLDLYNEQFF. The CDR3 DNA reads TGCGCCAGTTCCCGTAGACTAGATCTCTACAATGAGCAGTTCTTC.

This sequence joins TRBV29-1 and TRBJ1-2; the D gene is possibly TRBD1 (5 bases). Germline loops: CDR1 SQVTM, CDR2 ANQGSEA. V gave up 4 bases and J gave up 8 bases, with 11 bases separating them. CDR3 length: 11 residues. The CDR3: CSVVRGNGYTF. The CDR3 nucleotides read TGCAGCGTTGTAAGGGGAAACGGCTACACCTTC.

This clonotype was found a few times. CDR3 residues: CSVAFLLENTEAFF. For the CDR3, the DNA is TGCAGCGTTGCCTTTTTACTGGAGAACACTGAAGCTTTCTTT. The V call is TRBV29-1, the J call TRBJ1-1; D is unclear. Trimming stripped 4 bases from V and 1 base from J, with 13 bases between. The CDR3 spans 14 residues. CDR1 and CDR2 from the germline V gene are SQVTM and ANQGSEA.

The V and J genes are TRBV4-3 and TRBJ2-1; 11 bases agree with TRBD2. The V gene end was trimmed by 0 bases and the J gene end by 9 bases; junction bases not matched to a gene: 4. The CDR3 is 15 residues long. Germline V gene lookup returns CDR1 LGHNA and CDR2 YSLEER. CDR3 region: CASSQDRLAGREQFF. The CDR3 nucleotides read TGCGCCAGCAGCCAAGATAGACTAGCGGGGCGTGAGCAGTTCTTC.

This clonotype was seen only a few times. The rearrangement uses TRBV5-4 and TRBJ2-5; 7 bases map to TRBD1. This CDR3 spans 14 amino acids. Unmatched junction bases numbered 5, after V lost 1 base and J lost 5 bases. Germline values: CDR1 SGHNT, CDR2 YYREEE (reference sequence). CDR3 in amino acids: CASSLQDRAETQYF. CDR3 nucleotide sequence: TGTGCCAGCAGCTTGCAAGACAGGGCGGAGACCCAGTACTTC. The variable domain in full, with the rest retrieved from reference TRBV5-4 and TRBJ2-5, is ETGVTQSPTHLIKTRGQQVTLRCSSQSGHNTVSWYQQALGQGPQFIFQYYREEENGRGNFPPRFSGLQFPNYSSELNVNALELDDSALYLCASSLQDRAETQYFGPGTRLLVL.

This clonotype showed up just a few times. The chain has TRBV2 and TRBJ2-7; no firm D call. V was trimmed by 2 bases and J by 4 bases, leaving 21 bases between them. The length of the CDR3 is 17 residues. Germline lookup yields CDR1 SNHLY and CDR2 FYNNEI. In nucleotides, the CDR3 is TGTGCCAGCAGTGAACCTCCGTGGCGAAGTGGCTCTTACGAGCAGTACGTC. Amino acid sequence: CASSEPPWRSGSYEQYV.

A few counts support this clonotype. The chain uses TRBV12-3 or TRBV12-4 and TRBJ1-3; D ambiguous. The CDR3 sequence is 13 residues long. V lost 8 bases to trimming and J lost 0 bases, with 8 bases between them. As DNA, the CDR3 is TGTGCCAGCGGGGTTGCCTCTGGAAACACCATATATTTT. Residues: CASGVASGNTIYF.

The genes are TRBV29-1 and TRBJ1-2; 11 bases are a match to TRBD1. V lost 4 bases, J lost 4 bases, and 8 bases stayed unmatched. The CDR3 extends over 15 amino acids. Germline lookup yields CDR1 SQVTM and CDR2 ANQGSEA. The CDR3 protein is CSVVPRTGGGYGYTF. CDR3 sequence (DNA): TGCAGCGTTGTCCCTCGGACAGGGGGCGGCTATGGCTACACCTTC.

The chain links TRBV4-1 to TRBJ2-1, with a possible D match to TRBD2 (5 bases). The ends were cut back, 3 bases at V and 0 bases at J, with 12 bases in the middle. This CDR3 comprises 16 residues. Germline loops: CDR1 MGHRA, CDR2 YSYEKL. The CDR3 reads CASSHPVGSSYNEQFF. CDR3 sequence (DNA): TGCGCCAGCAGCCACCCGGTTGGGAGCTCCTACAATGAGCAGTTCTTC.

The chain recombines TRBV28 with TRBJ2-3; 9 nucleotides line up with TRBD2. The CDR3 has 16 amino acids. CDR1 is MDHEN, CDR2 SYDVKM, per germline. V was pared by 6 bases and J by 4 bases, with 11 bases of the junction left unmatched. In DNA, the CDR3 is TGTGCCAGCAGCCTCACTTCAGCGGGAGGCGCAGATACGCAGTATTTT. Protein: CASSLTSAGGADTQYF.

V is TRBV2 and J is TRBJ1-1, with 8 bases that match TRBD1. CDR3 length: 12 amino acids. Germline V lookup: CDR1 SNHLY, CDR2 FYNNEI. Trimming at V came to 6 bases and at J to 7 bases, leaving 4 bases not matched to a gene. The DNA of the CDR3 is TGTGCCAGCAGCTGGACAGGGATTGAAGCTTTCTTT. Protein sequence: CASSWTGIEAFF.

The chain combines TRBV7-3 with TRBJ2-3; 7 bases fit TRBD2. The V gene's germline CDR1 is SGHTA and CDR2 FQGTGA. The J segment lost 2 bases and the V segment lost 4 bases, leaving 6 bases of the junction unmatched. This CDR3 comprises 15 residues. CDR3 residues: CASSSTSVDTDTQYF. CDR3 DNA: TGTGCCAGCAGCTCAACTAGCGTGGACACAGATACGCAGTATTTT.

There are many counts of this clonotype. This chain joins TRBV10-3 and TRBJ1-1; 7 positions agree with TRBD1. The ends lost 5 bases at V and 5 bases at J; junction bases unmatched: 8. This CDR3 comprises 14 residues. Germline V gene data show CDR1 as ENHRY and CDR2 as SYGVKD. CDR3 bases: TGTGCCATCAGTTACTTGGAGGGGGCGACTGAAGCTTTCTTT. It translates to CAISYLEGATEAFF.

This chain uses TRBV29-1 with TRBJ1-1; D possibly corresponds to TRBD1 (6 bases). The CDR3 loop spans 15 amino acids. Trimming pared 0 bases from V and 3 bases from J, leaving 14 bases between. Germline assignment: CDR1 SQVTM and CDR2 ANQGSEA. CDR3 residues: CSVEEGGRGDTEAFF. The CDR3, as DNA: TGCAGCGTTGAAGAAGGGGGGCGTGGGGACACTGAAGCTTTCTTT.

This clonotype was counted at least ten times. The chain couples TRBV30 to TRBJ1-5; 11 positions match TRBD1. V lost 3 bases and J lost 0; bases outside the gene matches: 7. This CDR3 has 17 amino acids. In germline, CDR1 is GTSNPN, CDR2 SVGIG (reference sequence). The CDR3 sequence is CAWSRGTGGYSNQPQHF. DNA for the CDR3: TGTGCCTGGAGCCGCGGGACAGGGGGATATAGCAATCAGCCCCAGCATTTT.